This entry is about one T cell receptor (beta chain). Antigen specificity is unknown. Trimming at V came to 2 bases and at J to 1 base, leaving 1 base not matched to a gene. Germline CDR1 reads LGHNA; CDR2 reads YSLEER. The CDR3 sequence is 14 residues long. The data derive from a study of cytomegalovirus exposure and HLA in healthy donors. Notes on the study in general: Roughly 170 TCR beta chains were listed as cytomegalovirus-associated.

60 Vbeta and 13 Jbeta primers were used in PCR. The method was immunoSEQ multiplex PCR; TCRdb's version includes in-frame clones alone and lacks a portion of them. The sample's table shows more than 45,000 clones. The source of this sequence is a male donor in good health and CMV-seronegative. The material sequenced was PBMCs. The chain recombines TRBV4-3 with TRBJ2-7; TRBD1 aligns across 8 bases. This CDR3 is CASSQRDRSYEQYF. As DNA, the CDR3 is TGCGCCAGCAGCCAACGGGACAGGTCCTACGAGCAGTACTTC.